These T cell receptor beta chains were read from a single sample in a study of cytomegalovirus exposure and HLA in healthy donors. The table came from immunoSEQ multiplex PCR; TCRdb's copy has only in-frame clones and leaves some out. The sample has about 130,000 clones, over 75% seen once. Sequencing input: PBMCs. The receptors shown here come from a woman in her 40s in good health and CMV-seropositive. CDR3s include the opening cysteine and the closing phenylalanine or tryptophan. D genes are given only for firm matches. Where a row states a size, it is once, few, many or the class of an expanded clone; other rows omit it.

cdr3_aa | cdr3_nt | clone_size | j_call | v_call | d_call
CASTAQVPSGNTIYF | TGTGCCAGCACGGCTCAGGTACCCTCTGGAAACACCATATATTTT | few | TRBJ1-3 | TRBV6-1 | -
CASSLTGHEQYF | TGTGCCAGCAGCTTAACGGGACATGAGCAGTACTTC | - | TRBJ2-7 | TRBV7-3 | -
CASSIGVETAGYTQYF | TGTGCCAGTAGTATAGGAGTAGAGACAGCAGGATATACGCAGTATTTT | - | TRBJ2-3 | TRBV19 | -
CASSPRPGTDTQYF | TGTGCCAGCAGCCCCCGTCCCGGGACAGATACGCAGTATTTT | - | TRBJ2-3 | TRBV7-2 | -
CASSPSRLAGIYEQYF | TGTGCCAGCAGTCCCTCTAGGCTAGCGGGAATATACGAGCAGTACTTC | - | TRBJ2-7 | TRBV28 | TRBD2
CASSHIVGDSEQLNYGYTF | TGCGCCAGCAGCCACATCGTGGGGGACAGCGAACAACTTAACTATGGCTACACCTTC | - | TRBJ1-2 | TRBV4-3 | TRBD1
CASSQDEGREILNTGELFF | TGCGCCAGCAGCCAAGATGAGGGGCGGGAGATTCTAAACACCGGGGAGCTGTTTTTT | - | TRBJ2-2 | TRBV4-3 | TRBD2
CASSPGTGYCESFF | TGTGCCAGTAGTCCTGGGACAGGATATTGCGAATCTTTCTTT | - | TRBJ1-1 | TRBV19 | TRBD1
CASSSRFLEDSPLHF | TGTGCCAGCAGTTCCCGTTTCCTCGAGGATTCACCCCTCCACTTT | - | TRBJ1-6 | TRBV6-5 | -
CASSHRDSFSRSGNTIYF | TGTGCCAGCTCACACCGGGACAGTTTTAGTCGATCTGGAAACACCATATATTTT | - | TRBJ1-3 | TRBV18 | TRBD1